The clone carrying this T cell receptor (beta chain) was seen a few times. Its antigen is unidentified. This sample's time point: pre-sensitization, week 0. Indicated treatment: therapeutic diphenylcyclopropenone sensitization with weekly scalp DPC. Patch tests were applied only after blood draws. The data belong to a study of human T cells and chemical hapten exposure. Study-wide background: DPC (0.01%) was patch tested on the upper back and read at 6 days. Study outcomes and limitations: The study found that PT1 expanded TCR counts correlated positively with patch test score.

Unique molecular identifiers were attached to individual cDNA molecules within the library. TCRdb called the RACE reads again in MiXCR, with one record for every CDR3 protein. The table includes about 250,000 distinct CDR3 sequences, around 7.3% detected once. From germline, CDR1 is SGHNT and CDR2 YENEEA. Trimming removed 5 bases from V and 6 bases from J, with 10 bases in between. The CDR3 length is 13 residues. V usage is TRBV11-3 and J usage is TRBJ2-2; D unclear. The sample here was whole blood, taken in connection with sensitization to the hapten diphenylcyclopropenone (DPC). The sequence came from a man aged 18 to 30 with alopecia areata. Some clones in this sample may be carry-over from other donors' samples. This CDR3 is CASSLMKAGELFF. DNA for the CDR3: TGTGCCAGCAGCCTAATGAAAGCCGGGGAGCTGTTTTTT.